A selection of T cell receptor beta chains follows, all from one sample in a study of T-cell reconstitution after alpha-beta-depleted transplantation in children. In TCRdb, the PCR reads were re-called with MiXCR into one record per CDR3 protein. The repertoire includes hundreds of thousands of distinct CDR3 sequences, approximately 13% of them detected once, and 2.2% sits in the top ten. The source was PBMCs, mostly from graft donor cells, collected 360 days after TCRalphabeta/CD19-depleted stem cell transplant. These TCRs come from a male patient under 18 who had a stem cell transplant for acute myeloid leukemia, so the T cells may come from the graft donor. The conserved cysteine and the conserved F or W are not part of the CDR3 here.

TRBV6-1 | ASSRTSGEDYEQY
TRBV29-1 | SVEEKNSQSYEQY
TRBV28 | ASSFAGMYNEQF
TRBV7-3 | ASSPNGLAGEDTQY
TRBV9 | ASSVAASGPYEQY
TRBV7-9 | ASSLMGSGFDEQY
TRBV15 | ATSRDVADFHSYNEQF
TRBV25-1 | ASSESQGMNTEAF
TRBV29-1 | SVEGTQGSSYEQY
TRBV6-2/TRBV6-3 | ASSYRVAGESEQY
TRBV7-2 | ASSVVVGGTGADTQY
TRBV12-3/TRBV12-4 | ASSLQRGAYNEQF
TRBV7-9 | ASSLKVGSGNIQY
TRBV7-2 | ASSYSGLAGARDWDTQY
TRBV4-3 | ASSQARGRQF
TRBV7-8 | ASSQLQGGFNEQF
TRBV20-1 | SARDWGSSGHQETQY
TRBV28 | ASGSTGVGDTQY
TRBV18 | ASSPAGGIYEQY
TRBV4-3 | ASSQDKGGLAGVEQY
TRBV20-1 | SGGQGWYNEQF
TRBV18 | ASSPSFWMNTEAF
TRBV3-1 | ASSQGPINTGELF
TRBV7-2 | ASSLPSELGQY
TRBV12-3/TRBV12-4 | ASIRGSGANVLT
TRBV7-6 | ASLRRGTYEQY
TRBV10-3 | AIRQLNTEAF
TRBV5-6 | ASSTEGRLTDTQY
TRBV19 | ASQTLDRELPF
TRBV6-2/TRBV6-3 | ASSEEGWRETQY
TRBV29-1 | SVEDSHSRAKQY
TRBV12-3/TRBV12-4 | ASSPPSGRLPY
TRBV3-1 | ASSPYGTVGSSSTDTQY
TRBV7-8 | ASSPRPGLAEQETQY
TRBV20-1 | SEGTSTDTQY
TRBV5-1 | ASSLASGRADTQY
TRBV28 | ASRGGQTPTEQY
TRBV6-5 | ASSYSPAASSPY
TRBV6-2/TRBV6-3 | ASSPSGSEPQH
TRBV28 | ASSFQGGFNQPQH
TRBV30 | AWWTTNTGELF
TRBV10-3 | AISAGTANTGELF